This is a list of T cell receptor beta chains from one sample in a study of CD8+ T cells in alopecia areata. Clones were read by immunoSEQ multiplex PCR, and TCRdb kept only the in-frame ones, dropping some. The table lists about 99,000 clones, approximately 90% of them singletons. The sequenced sample was CD8+ T cells sorted from blood, obtained between weeks 30 and 35, from a patient treated with tofacitinib. These receptors all stem from a human donor with alopecia areata. CDR3s include the opening cysteine and the closing phenylalanine or tryptophan. The order of the fields is V gene, D gene, J gene, CDR3 DNA, CDR3 protein. The D gene is left open where the match is weak.

TRBV5-6,NA,TRBJ2-2,TGTGCCAGCAGCTTGGAACTAGTGGCCGCGAACACCGGGGAGCTGTTTTTT,CASSLELVAANTGELFF
TRBV11-1,NA,TRBJ2-1,TGTGCCAGCAGCTTACTGGGGGACGTAGGTGAGCAGTTCTTC,CASSLLGDVGEQFF
TRBV5-1,NA,TRBJ2-1,TGCGCCAGCAGCTTGGAGAGGGGGTGGGACGATGAGCAGTTCTTC,CASSLERGWDDEQFF
TRBV29-1,NA,TRBJ2-3,TGCAGCGACTACACAGATACGCAGTATTTT,CSDYTDTQYF
TRBV2,NA,TRBJ2-7,TGTGCCAGCAAAGGGGGAAATTACGAGCAGTACTTC,CASKGGNYEQYF
TRBV6-5,NA,TRBJ2-2,TGTGCCAGCAGTTACTCGATAGTGCGAAGGACCGGGGAGCTGTTTTTT,CASSYSIVRRTGELFF
TRBV4-1,NA,TRBJ2-5,TGCGCCAGCAGCCAAGATAAGGAGACCCAGTACTTC,CASSQDKETQYF
TRBV10-2,TRBD1,TRBJ2-7,TGCGCCAGCAGGACAGGGGAAGGGATTGACCTCCCCTACGAGCAGTACTTC,CASRTGEGIDLPYEQYF
TRBV27,TRBD1,TRBJ1-2,TGTGCCAGCAGTTTCACAGGGGGGAGCTATGGCTACACCTTC,CASSFTGGSYGYTF
TRBV7-9,TRBD1,TRBJ1-1,TGTGCCAGCACACCCGGGACAGGGGGAGGCACTGAAGCTTTCTTT,CASTPGTGGGTEAFF
TRBV23-1,NA,TRBJ2-7,TGCGCCAGCGTTTCGCAGGGATCCTACGAGCAGTACTTC,CASVSQGSYEQYF